This T cell receptor (beta chain) was observed in a study of shared T cell receptors in the human thymus. The V gene lost 5 bases and the J gene lost 0 bases, with 14 bases spanning the gap. Germline values: CDR1 SGHVS, CDR2 FNYEAQ. The CDR3 consists of 17 residues. Sequenced by immunoSEQ multiplex PCR; TCRdb stores in-frame clones only, minus some. Of some 700,000 clones in the sample, approximately 85% were seen once. These data are also associated with another study on human thymus T cells. This second study notes: Resections were taken during corrective heart surgery, and the thymus tissue came from these.

This TCR was sampled from a girl under two years old with a congenital heart defect. What was sequenced was thymocytes. The V call is TRBV7-6, the J call TRBJ1-6; weak D call: TRBD1 (5 bases). This chain's CDR3 is CASSPGRGSSYNSPLHF. The CDR3 nucleotides are TGTGCCAGCAGCCCCGGGAGGGGAAGCTCCTATAATTCACCCCTCCACTTT.